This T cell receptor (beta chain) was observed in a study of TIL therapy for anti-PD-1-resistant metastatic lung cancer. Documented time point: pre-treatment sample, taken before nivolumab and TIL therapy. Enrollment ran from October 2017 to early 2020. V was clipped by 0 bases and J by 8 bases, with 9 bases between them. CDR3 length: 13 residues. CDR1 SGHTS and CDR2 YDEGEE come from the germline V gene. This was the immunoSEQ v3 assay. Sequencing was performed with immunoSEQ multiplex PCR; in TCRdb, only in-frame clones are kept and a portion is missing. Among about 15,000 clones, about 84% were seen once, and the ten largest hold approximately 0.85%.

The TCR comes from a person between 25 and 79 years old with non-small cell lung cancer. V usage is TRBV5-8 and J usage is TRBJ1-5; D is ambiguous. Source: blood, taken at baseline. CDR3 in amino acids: CASSLVRGKPQHF. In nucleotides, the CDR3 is TGTGCCAGCAGCTTGGTTCGTGGGAAGCCCCAGCATTTT.